These 9 T cell receptor beta chains share one sample of origin, sequenced in a study of cytotoxic CD8 clonotypes in ibrutinib-treated CLL. Profiled with immunoSEQ multiplex PCR; TCRdb holds only in-frame clones, not every one. The repertoire holds approximately 130,000 clones, with approximately 80% as singletons. The specimen comprised PBMCs, sampled after 24 months of ibrutinib treatment. Receptors were obtained from a human donor with chronic lymphocytic leukemia.

The chain links TRBV2 to TRBJ2-7, with 9 bases that match TRBD1. Germline-derived CDR1 and CDR2 are SNHLY and FYNNEI. The CDR3 runs to 15 residues. The trim removed 6 bases at V and 3 bases at J, leaving 9 bases unmatched. The CDR3 protein is CASRDVGTGYYEQYF. DNA for the CDR3: TGTGCCAGCAGGGATGTTGGGACAGGGTACTACGAGCAGTACTTC.

The V and J genes are TRBV9 and TRBJ2-5; 12 positions agree with TRBD1. V gave up 3 bases and J gave up 4 bases; unmatched junction bases: 7. Germline CDR1 reads SGDLS; CDR2 reads YYNGEE. The CDR3 has 16 amino acids. The DNA for the CDR3 is TGTGCCAGCAGCGCCCCCGGGACAGGGGGCTTAGAGACCCAGTACTTC. Encoded protein: CASSAPGTGGLETQYF.

This chain links TRBV4-2 with TRBJ1-4; D is unclear. Germline CDR1 is LGHNA and CDR2 is YNFKEQ. The CDR3 runs 16 residues. V was clipped by 1 base and J by 0 bases, with 9 bases between them. The CDR3 nucleotides are TGTGCCAGCAGCCAAGGCACAGTCGCAACTAATGAAAAACTGTTTTTT. Translating gives CASSQGTVATNEKLFF.

Only one count was recorded for this clone. CDR3: CASSTTDYGYTF. DNA of the CDR3: TGTGCCAGCTCAACGACAGACTATGGCTACACCTTC. The gene calls are TRBV18 and TRBJ1-2; possible D gene TRBD1, 5 bases. With 5 bases removed from V and 3 bases from J, the gap between germline ends came to 7 bases. This CDR3 is 12 amino acids long. The germline gives CDR1 KGHSH, CDR2 LQKENI.

The chain carries TRBV6-1 and TRBJ1-5, with D tentatively TRBD1 (5 bases). This CDR3 has 14 amino acids. CDR1 MNHNS and CDR2 SASEGT come from the germline V gene. The V and J ends lost 2 bases and 6 bases respectively, with 11 bases between them. CDR3 protein: CASSERQGPQPQHF. The DNA for the CDR3 is TGTGCCAGCAGTGAACGGCAGGGACCTCAGCCCCAGCATTTT.

V is TRBV7-2 and J is TRBJ2-7, with 13 bases aligning to TRBD2. Trimming took 2 bases from V and 6 from J; bases not matched to a gene: 7. This CDR3 has 16 residues. The germline CDR1 and CDR2 sequences are SGHTA and FQGNSA. In DNA form, the CDR3 reads TGTGCCAGCAGCTTATTTACACTAGCGGGGGGGGCCGAGCAGTACTTC. Protein sequence: CASSLFTLAGGAEQYF. The full variable domain, with the rest looked up from reference TRBV7-2 and TRBJ2-7, is GAGVSQSPSNKVTEKGKDVELRCDPISGHTALYWYRQSLGQGLEFLIYFQGNSAPDKSGLPSDRFSAERTGGSVSTLTIQRTQQEDSAVYLCASSLFTLAGGAEQYFGPGTRLTVT.

The chain carries TRBV7-6 and TRBJ1-5; a possible D gene is TRBD1 (5 bases). CDR1 and CDR2 (germline): SGHVS, FNYEAQ. The V end lost 1 base, the J end lost 4 bases, and 14 bases lay between the germline ends. The CDR3 length is 16 residues. CDR3 in DNA: TGTGCCAGCAGCTTAGGAATCCCGGGGGGTAATCAGCCCCAGCATTTT. It encodes CASSLGIPGGNQPQHF.

V is TRBV6-5 and J is TRBJ1-5, with 7 positions matching TRBD1. The CDR3 has 15 amino acids. Germline CDR1 reads MNHEY; CDR2 reads SVGAGI. Trimming removed 2 bases from V and 6 bases from J; junction bases left unmatched: 7. The CDR3 reads CASSYAGTAGQPQHF. CDR3 bases: TGTGCCAGCAGTTACGCAGGGACAGCAGGTCAGCCCCAGCATTTT.

This clone was picked up one time. J is TRBJ1-6 and V is TRBV6-1, with TRBD1 matching 8 bases. Germline CDR1 MNHNS, CDR2 SASEGT. There are 16 residues in the CDR3. V shed 2 bases, J shed 1 base, and the junction held 1 base outside the gene matches. The CDR3 region has the DNA TGTGCCAGCAGTGAAAACAGGGGGTCCTATAATTCACCCCTCCACTTT. This codes for CASSENRGSYNSPLHF.